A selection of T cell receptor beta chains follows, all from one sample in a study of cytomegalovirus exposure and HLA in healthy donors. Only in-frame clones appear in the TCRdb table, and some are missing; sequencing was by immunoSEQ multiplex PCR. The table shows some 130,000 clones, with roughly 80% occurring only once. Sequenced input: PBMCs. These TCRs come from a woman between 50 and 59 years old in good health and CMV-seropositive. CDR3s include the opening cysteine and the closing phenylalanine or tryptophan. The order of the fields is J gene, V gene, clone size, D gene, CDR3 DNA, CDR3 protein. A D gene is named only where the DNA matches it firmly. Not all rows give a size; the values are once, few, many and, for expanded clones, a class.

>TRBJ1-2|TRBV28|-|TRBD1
TGTGCCAGCAGTTTGCGGACAGGGAAGATCGATGGCTACACCTTC
CASSLRTGKIDGYTF
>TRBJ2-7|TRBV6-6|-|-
TGTGCCAGCGCAGCGCCGGGATCCTACGAGCAGTACTTC
CASAAPGSYEQYF
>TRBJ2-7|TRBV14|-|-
TGTGCCAGCAGCCTGGACAGAGACCCCTTGGGGCAGTACTTC
CASSLDRDPLGQYF
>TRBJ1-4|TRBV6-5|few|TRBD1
TGTGCCAGCAGTTTTTCGACAGGGGCCATAGAAAAACTGTTTTTT
CASSFSTGAIEKLFF
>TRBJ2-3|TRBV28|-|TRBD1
TGTGCCAGCAGTTTATGGAGGGGGCCCACAGATACGCAGTATTTT
CASSLWRGPTDTQYF
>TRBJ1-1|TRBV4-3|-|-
TGCGCCAGCAGATTAACCAATAGGGGATACGCTGAAGCTTTCTTT
CASRLTNRGYAEAFF
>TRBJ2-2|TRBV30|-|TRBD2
TGTGCCTGGCATTACGGGGGGGTGCTCGGGGAGCTGTTTTTT
CAWHYGGVLGELFF
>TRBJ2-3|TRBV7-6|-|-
TGTGCCAGCAGCGCTCAGGGAAGCACAGATACGCAGTATTTT
CASSAQGSTDTQYF
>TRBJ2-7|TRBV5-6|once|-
TGTGCCAGCAGCCTCGACAGGCGACGCTACGAGCAGTACTTC
CASSLDRRRYEQYF
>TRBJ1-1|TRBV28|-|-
TGTGCCAGCAGTTTATACACTGAGGGAGGGGCGTCTATCTGG
CASSLYTEGGASIW
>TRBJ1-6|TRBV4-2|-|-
TGTGCCAGCAGCCAAGATGGGGGCAGGGACGATTCACCCCTCCACTTT
CASSQDGGRDDSPLHF
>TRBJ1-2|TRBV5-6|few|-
TGTGCCAGCAGCTTGGGTCCTAATACTAACTATGGCTACACCTTC
CASSLGPNTNYGYTF
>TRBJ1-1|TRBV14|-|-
TGTGCCAGCAGCCAACACCTAACTATGGACACTGAAGCTTTCTTT
CASSQHLTMDTEAFF
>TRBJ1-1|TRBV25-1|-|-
TGTGCCAGCCAAGACTCCACGCAGGGGCACACTGAAGCTTTCTTT
CASQDSTQGHTEAFF
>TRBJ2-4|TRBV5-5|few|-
TGTGCCAGCAGCTTGGGGCAGGGGTTACACATTCAGTACTTC
CASSLGQGLHIQYF
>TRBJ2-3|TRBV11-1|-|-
TGTGCCAGCAGCTTAAGCGGGGATACGCAGTATTTT
CASSLSGDTQYF
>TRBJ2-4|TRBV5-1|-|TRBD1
TGCGCCAGCAGCTTTTCAGGGGGAAACATTCAGTACTTC
CASSFSGGNIQYF
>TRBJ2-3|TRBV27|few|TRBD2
TGTGCCAGCAGCGCTAGCGGGGGGACTAGCACAGATACGCAGTATTTT
CASSASGGTSTDTQYF
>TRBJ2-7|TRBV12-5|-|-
TGTGCTAGTGGTTTGGGGCAGGGACTGCAAGAGCAGTACTTC
CASGLGQGLQEQYF
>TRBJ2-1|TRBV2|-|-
TGTGCCAGCACCCTTGCCGGGGGGCACAATGAGCAGTTCTTC
CASTLAGGHNEQFF
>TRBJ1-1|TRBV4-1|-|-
TGCGCCAGCAGCCAGGTCATCCGGGACACTGAAGCTTTCTTT
CASSQVIRDTEAFF
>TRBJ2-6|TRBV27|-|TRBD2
TGTGCCAGCAGTTTTAAAGCGGGGGGTCTATCTGGGGCCAACGTCCTGACTTTC
CASSFKAGGLSGANVLTF
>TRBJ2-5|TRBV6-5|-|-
TGTGCCAGCAGTTACATGGGGCTGTGCTACTTC
CASSYMGLCYF
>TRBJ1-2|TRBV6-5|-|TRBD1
TGTGCCAGCAGACCCGTACAGGGGGCTCACTATGGCTACACCTTC
CASRPVQGAHYGYTF
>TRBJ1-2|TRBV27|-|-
TGTGCCAGCAGTTTTAAGCCTAACTATGGCTACACCTTC
CASSFKPNYGYTF
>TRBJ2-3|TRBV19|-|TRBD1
TGTGCCAGTAGCCAGGGACAGGGGACAGATACGCAGTATTTT
CASSQGQGTDTQYF
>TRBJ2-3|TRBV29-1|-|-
TGCAGCGTTGAAGACGTCAGGGTGGATACGCAGTATTTT
CSVEDVRVDTQYF
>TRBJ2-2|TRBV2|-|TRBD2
TGTGCCAGCAGGGGACTAGCGGGGGGCACCGGGGAGCTGTTTTTT
CASRGLAGGTGELFF
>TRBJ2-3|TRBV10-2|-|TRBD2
TGCGCCAGCAGGGGGACTAGCGGGGGGAACACAGATACGCAGTATTTT
CASRGTSGGNTDTQYF
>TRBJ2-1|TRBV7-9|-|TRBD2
TGTGCCAGCAGCTCTACTAGCGGGGGGTACAATGAGCAGTTCTTC
CASSSTSGGYNEQFF
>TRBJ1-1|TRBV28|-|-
TGTGCCAGCAGCCCGTTCCGCGTCGTCTCCGGGAACACTGAAGCTTTCTTT
CASSPFRVVSGNTEAFF
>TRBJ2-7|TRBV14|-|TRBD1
TGTGCCAGCAGCTCGATAAGGTTACGTGACAGGGCGTCCGAGCAGTACTTC
CASSSIRLRDRASEQYF